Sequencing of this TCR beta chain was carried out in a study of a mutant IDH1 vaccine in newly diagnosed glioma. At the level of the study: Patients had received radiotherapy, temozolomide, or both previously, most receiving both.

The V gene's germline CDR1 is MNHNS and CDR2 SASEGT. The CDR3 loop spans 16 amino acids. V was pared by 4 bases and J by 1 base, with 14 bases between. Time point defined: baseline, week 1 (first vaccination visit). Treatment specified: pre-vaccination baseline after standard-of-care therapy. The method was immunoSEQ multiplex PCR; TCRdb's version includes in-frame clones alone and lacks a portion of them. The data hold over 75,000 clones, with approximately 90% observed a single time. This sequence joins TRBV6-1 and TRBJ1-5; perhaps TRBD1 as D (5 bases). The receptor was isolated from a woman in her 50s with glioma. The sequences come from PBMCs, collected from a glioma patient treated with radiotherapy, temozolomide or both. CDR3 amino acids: CASSGRGRRSNQPQHF. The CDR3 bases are TGTGCCAGCAGTGGCCGGGGCAGGCGAAGCAATCAGCCCCAGCATTTT.